This TCR beta chain was obtained from a study of early T cells in non-severe SARS-CoV-2 infection. On the study more broadly: From unsorted whole blood, bulk RNA was sequenced, and the chains remained unpaired. Whole-study results and caveats: Sequences matched to VDJdb favored anti-spike CD8 responses, while private and CD4 specificities were missed.

The sample holds many counts of this clonotype. Its antigen is not known. Unique molecular identifiers were attached to individual cDNA molecules. TCRdb re-called the 5' RACE reads through MiXCR, storing one row per CDR3 protein. The sample records fewer than 95,000 distinct CDR3 sequences, approximately 16% being singletons. Germline V gives CDR1 SNHLY, CDR2 FYNNEI. V was shortened by 5 bases and J by 5 bases, with 4 bases between the two germline ends. The CDR3 extends over 11 amino acids. The rearrangement uses TRBV2 and TRBJ2-1; D not certain. Sequencing used whole blood, obtained at baseline. The origin of this receptor is an adult who was a healthcare worker with PCR-confirmed SARS-CoV-2 infection or an uninfected control (not recorded which). The CDR3 DNA follows: TGTGCCAGCAGTCCGGACAATGAGCAGTTCTTC. Protein: CASSPDNEQFF.